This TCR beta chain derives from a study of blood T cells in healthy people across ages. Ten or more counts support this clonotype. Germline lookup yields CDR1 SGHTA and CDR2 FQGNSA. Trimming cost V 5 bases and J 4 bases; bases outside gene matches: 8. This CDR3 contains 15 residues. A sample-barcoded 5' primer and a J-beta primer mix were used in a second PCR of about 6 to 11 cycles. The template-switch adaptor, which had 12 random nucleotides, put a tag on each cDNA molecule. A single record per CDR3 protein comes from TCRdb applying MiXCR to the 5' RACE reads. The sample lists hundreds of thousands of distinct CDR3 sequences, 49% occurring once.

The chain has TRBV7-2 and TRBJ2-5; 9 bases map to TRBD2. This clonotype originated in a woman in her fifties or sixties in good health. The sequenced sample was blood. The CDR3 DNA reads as TGTGCCAGCAGCAGAAAAGCGGGAGGCCGAGAGACCCAGTACTTC. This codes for CASSRKAGGRETQYF.